These 22 T cell receptor beta chains share one sample of origin, sequenced in a study of T cell changes during pregnancy in multiple sclerosis. Assay: immunoSEQ multiplex PCR; the TCRdb copy retains only in-frame clones and omits some. The sample holds around 100,000 clones; around 90% are singletons and the top ten take over 3%. This specimen consisted of peripheral blood, obtained in the second trimester of pregnancy. Source of these receptors: a female donor with multiple sclerosis, enrolled in a pregnancy study.

The J gene is TRBJ1-2, the V gene TRBV28, with TRBD1 matching 7 bases. J was trimmed by 3 bases and V by 3 bases; bases with no gene match: 4. The germline CDR1 and CDR2 sequences are MDHEN and SYDVKM. The CDR3 extends over 14 amino acids. The CDR3 loop is CASSLGGQYYGYTF. The DNA of the CDR3 is TGTGCCAGCAGTTTGGGGGGACAGTACTATGGCTACACCTTC.

This chain uses TRBV28 with TRBJ1-3; possibly TRBD1 for D (6 bases). Germline CDR1 MDHEN, CDR2 SYDVKM. CDR3 length equals 18 residues. The V gene lost 5 bases and the J gene lost 0 bases, with 20 bases spanning the gap. CDR3 nucleotide sequence: TGTGCCAGCAGTAACAGGGCACTCTTGCTTGCCTCTGGAAACACCATATATTTT. It codes for CASSNRALLLASGNTIYF.

V is TRBV27 and J is TRBJ2-6; D not resolved. Germline V lookup: CDR1 MNHEY, CDR2 SMNVEV (reference sequence). The V gene lost 5 bases and the J gene lost 1 base, with 6 bases spanning the gap. The CDR3 contains 14 residues. The CDR3 protein is CASSPRSGANVLTF. The CDR3 DNA reads TGTGCCAGCAGTCCCCGGTCTGGGGCCAACGTCCTGACTTTC.

V usage is TRBV7-9 and J usage is TRBJ2-3; D call uncertain. Trimming pared 0 bases from V and 2 bases from J, leaving 9 bases between. There are 15 residues in the CDR3. Per the germline V gene, CDR1 is SEHNR and CDR2 is FQNEAQ (reference sequence). CDR3 sequence: CASSLASLYTDTQYF. CDR3 coding DNA: TGTGCCAGCAGCTTAGCCTCTCTCTACACAGATACGCAGTATTTT.

The genes are TRBV27 and TRBJ2-7; 9 positions agree with TRBD2. The ends lost 9 bases at V and 2 bases at J; junction bases unmatched: 5. CDR1 and CDR2 from the germline V gene are MNHEY and SMNVEV (reference sequence). The CDR3 has 13 residues. The CDR3 DNA sequence: TGTGCCAGTGCCGGGACTAGCCCCTACGAGCAGTACTTC. It codes for CASAGTSPYEQYF.

V is TRBV5-4 and J is TRBJ2-7, with 9 bases lining up with TRBD1. CDR1 and CDR2 (germline): SGHNT, YYREEE (reference sequence). CDR3 length equals 16 residues. V lost 3 bases, J lost 2 bases, and 9 bases stayed unmatched. CDR3 in DNA: TGTGCCAGCAGCTCGAAGCCGGGACAGGGTACCTACGAGCAGTACTTC. It encodes CASSSKPGQGTYEQYF.

The chain has TRBV7-9 and TRBJ2-3, with D perhaps matching TRBD1 (6 bases). V shed 4 bases and J shed 4 bases, with 9 bases lying between them. The CDR3 runs to 13 residues. Germline V CDR1 and CDR2: SEHNR, FQNEAQ (reference sequence). DNA of the CDR3: TGTGCCAGCAGCTCCCCAGGGGCAGATACGCAGTATTTT. Protein sequence: CASSSPGADTQYF.

As regards this clone: Other nucleotide sequences in the sample specify the same CDR3. This chain connects TRBV4-1 to TRBJ1-1, with D maybe TRBD1 (5 bases). Germline-derived CDR1 and CDR2 are MGHRA and YSYEKL. V lost 3 bases to trimming and J lost 5 bases, with 13 bases between them. CDR3 size: 14 residues. CDR3 region: CASSQGPLSTEAFF. The CDR3 coding sequence is TGCGCCAGCAGCCAGGGGCCGCTTTCTACTGAAGCTTTCTTT.

This clone has only one observation. The chain's CDR3 is CASSLSGREDTQYF. The DNA for the CDR3 is TGTGCCAGCAGTTTATCGGGGAGGGAGGATACGCAGTATTTT. The chain couples TRBV27 to TRBJ2-3; 7 bases agree with TRBD2. Germline assignment: CDR1 MNHEY and CDR2 SMNVEV (reference sequence). V shed 0 bases, J shed 6 bases, and the junction held 3 bases outside the gene matches. This CDR3 is 14 amino acids long.

The genes are TRBV2 and TRBJ2-7, with D perhaps matching TRBD1 (7 bases). Trimming took off 11 bases at V and 3 bases at J, with 14 bases between the two ends. The CDR3 extends over 12 amino acids. Looked up from germline, CDR1 is SNHLY and CDR2 is FYNNEI. The CDR3 loop is CACQGEDYEQYF. In DNA, the CDR3 is TGTGCCTGTCAGGGGGAGGACTACGAGCAGTACTTC.

The chain is built from TRBV5-1 and TRBJ1-2, with D tentatively TRBD1 (5 bases). CDR1 is SGHRS and CDR2 is YFSETQ in the germline V gene. The CDR3 is made up of 16 amino acids. V was shortened by 0 bases and J by 4 bases, with 16 bases between the two germline ends. CDR3 protein: CASSLAGRTGTYGYTF. In nucleotides, the CDR3 is TGCGCCAGCAGCTTGGCCGGGAGGACCGGGACCTATGGCTACACCTTC.

The chain carries TRBV5-4 and TRBJ2-3, with 10 bases fitting TRBD1. V gave up 3 bases and J gave up 3 bases; unmatched junction bases: 4. Germline assignment: CDR1 SGHNT and CDR2 YYREEE (reference sequence). The CDR3 spans 15 residues. CDR3 residues: CASSSDRGRTDTQYF. The CDR3 bases are TGTGCCAGCAGCTCCGACAGGGGGCGGACAGATACGCAGTATTTT.

The gene calls are TRBV18 and TRBJ1-2; D is unresolved. The CDR3 is 12 residues long. V dropped 5 bases and J dropped 2 bases, with 6 bases sitting between them. Germline V gene lookup returns CDR1 KGHSH and CDR2 LQKENI. The CDR3 sequence: CASSEVNYGYTF. CDR3 coding DNA: TGTGCCAGCTCAGAGGTGAACTATGGCTACACCTTC.

This sequence joins TRBV28 and TRBJ1-1; D gene ambiguous. Germline values: CDR1 MDHEN, CDR2 SYDVKM. With 8 bases removed from V and 1 base from J, the gap between germline ends came to 2 bases. The CDR3 extends over 10 amino acids. This CDR3 reads CASQNTEAFF. The DNA of the CDR3 is TGTGCCAGCCAGAACACTGAAGCTTTCTTT.

This clone was recorded only once. This rearrangement joins TRBV15 to TRBJ2-7, with 10 bases matching TRBD2. With 6 bases clipped from V and 5 bases from J, the junction kept 10 bases outside the gene matches. The germline V gene has CDR1 LNHNV and CDR2 YYDKDF (reference sequence). This CDR3 comprises 15 residues. The CDR3 nucleotides are TGTGCCACCAGGGCTAGCGGGAGTATCGGGGACGAGCAGTACTTC. Translating it yields CATRASGSIGDEQYF.

V gene TRBV11-2 combines with J gene TRBJ2-3; D unresolved. Trimming left V 4 bases short and J 4 bases short, with 15 bases between. The CDR3 loop spans 15 amino acids. Germline lookup yields CDR1 SGHAT and CDR2 FQNNGV. The DNA of the CDR3 is TGTGCCAGCAGCTATGACATAGGTGGCCCAGATACGCAGTATTTT. Encoded protein: CASSYDIGGPDTQYF.

This chain connects TRBV2 to TRBJ2-7; 8 bases are a match to TRBD1. The CDR3 has 14 residues. Per germline, CDR1 SNHLY and CDR2 FYNNEI. V shed 3 bases and J 7 bases; nucleotides not matched to a gene: 8. The CDR3 sequence: CASSELDRVLEQYF. The DNA for the CDR3 is TGTGCCAGCAGTGAGTTGGACAGGGTCTTGGAGCAGTACTTC.

J is TRBJ2-7 and V is TRBV15, with D perhaps TRBD1 (6 bases). Germline loops: CDR1 LNHNV, CDR2 YYDKDF (reference sequence). This CDR3 comprises 17 residues. V was clipped by 2 bases and J by 6 bases, with 23 bases between them. CDR3 in amino acids: CATSRNPYRETTGEQYF. CDR3 coding DNA: TGTGCCACCAGCAGAAACCCCTACAGGGAAACTACGGGCGAGCAGTACTTC.

This chain links TRBV9 with TRBJ2-7, with D possibly matching TRBD2 (5 bases). The germline V gene has CDR1 SGDLS and CDR2 YYNGEE. Trimming stripped 0 bases from V and 6 bases from J, with 13 bases between. There are 14 residues in the CDR3. The CDR3 loop reads CASSVGGTEGEQYF. In nucleotides, the CDR3 is TGTGCCAGCAGCGTAGGGGGTACAGAGGGCGAGCAGTACTTC.

This clone was detected only once. V is TRBV6-5 and J is TRBJ2-1, with a tentative D call TRBD2 (5 bases). Germline-derived CDR1 and CDR2 are MNHEY and SVGAGI. Trimming cost V 0 bases and J 5 bases, with 14 bases left between them. There are 16 residues in the CDR3. In nucleotides, the CDR3 is TGTGCCAGCAGTTACTCGAAAAGGGAGAGGGACAATGAGCAGTTCTTC. Amino acid sequence: CASSYSKRERDNEQFF.

The rearrangement links TRBV5-1 to TRBJ1-3; 7 bases are a match to TRBD1. J was trimmed by 0 bases and V by 5 bases; bases with no gene match: 14. In germline, CDR1 is SGHRS, CDR2 YFSETQ. The CDR3 spans 18 residues. CDR3 sequence (DNA): TGCGCCAGCAGGCGAGCACCGACCGGGACAGCCTCTGGAAACACCATATATTTT. It yields the protein CASRRAPTGTASGNTIYF. The entire variable domain, with the rest obtained from reference TRBV5-1 and TRBJ1-3, is as follows: KAGVTQTPRYLIKTRGQQVTLSCSPISGHRSVSWYQQTPGQGLQFLFEYFSETQRNKGNFPGRFSGRQFSNSRSEMNVSTLELGDSALYLCASRRAPTGTASGNTIYFGEGSWLTVV.

V gene TRBV6-5 combines with J gene TRBJ2-7, with 8 bases matching TRBD1. Germline V gene data show CDR1 as MNHEY and CDR2 as SVGAGI. With 5 bases clipped from V and 0 bases from J, the junction kept 3 bases outside the gene matches. The CDR3 totals 14 residues. The CDR3 sequence: CASSRTGPSYEQYF. The CDR3 DNA reads as TGTGCCAGCAGTCGGACAGGGCCCTCCTACGAGCAGTACTTC.